This T cell receptor beta chain derives from a study of cytomegalovirus exposure and HLA in healthy donors. CDR1 and CDR2 (germline): PRHDT, FYEKMQ (reference sequence). Trimming cost V 5 bases and J 5 bases; bases outside gene matches: 8. The CDR3 loop spans 15 amino acids. Libraries were prepared by immunoSEQ multiplex PCR; TCRdb keeps only in-frame clonotypes and omits some of them. The table records hundreds of thousands of clones, over 80% of them present only once. The TCR was taken from a woman aged 18-35 years in good health and CMV-seronegative. The rearrangement links TRBV13 to TRBJ2-5; 10 nucleotides align to TRBD1. The sequenced sample was PBMCs. CDR3 loop: CASSPGGQGMETQYF. CDR3 nucleotide sequence: TGTGCCAGCAGCCCCGGGGGACAGGGGATGGAGACCCAGTACTTC.